Shown below are 5 T cell receptor beta chains from a single sample sequenced in a study of blood T cell repertoires in COVID-19 (dated by TCRdb to 2018 to 2020). Library preparation used the immunoSEQ multiplex PCR assay. Entries here come from immuneACCESS through TCRdb and include only in-frame sequences with V and J called. Some clones fail to appear in such tables; in the studies checked, an unresolved V gene covers under half of the shortfall, and the cause of the remainder is unknown. The sample includes some 160,000 clones, with about 83% observed a single time. The top ten clones comprise under 13% of the sample. The sequenced sample was peripheral blood. These receptor sequences come from an older woman with COVID-19, enrolled during active disease.

This chain links TRBV29-1 with TRBJ1-4, with D possibly TRBD1 on 5 matching bases. Germline lookup yields CDR1 SQVTM and CDR2 ANQGSEA. The CDR3 totals 14 residues. V was trimmed by 7 bases and J by 6 bases, leaving 18 bases between them. CDR3 DNA: TGCAGCGCGGGACCTACCGACAAGCATGAAAAACTGTTTTTT. The encoded protein is CSAGPTDKHEKLFF.

The chain couples TRBV30 to TRBJ2-1; D is perhaps TRBD1 (5 bases). CDR3 length: 13 amino acids. The V gene lost 3 bases and the J gene lost 3 bases, with 9 bases spanning the gap. Germline V gene data show CDR1 as GTSNPN and CDR2 as SVGIG (reference sequence). The CDR3 nucleotides are TGTGCCTGGAGCACAGGCGTCTACAATGAGCAGTTCTTC. Its translation: CAWSTGVYNEQFF.

The CDR3 DNA is TGTGCCAGCAGCAGGACAGGGTGGAATGAGCAGTTCTTC. Amino acid sequence: CASSRTGWNEQFF. The V and J genes are TRBV5-6 and TRBJ2-1, with 8 bases identical to TRBD1. Germline values: CDR1 SGHDT, CDR2 YYEEEE. CDR3 size: 13 residues. The V segment lost 4 bases and the J segment 7 bases; nucleotides outside the gene matches: 4. Drawing the rest from reference TRBV5-6 and TRBJ2-1, the complete variable domain is DAGVTQSPTHLIKTRGQQVTLRCSPKSGHDTVSWYQQALGQGPQFIFQYYEEEERQRGNFPDRFSGHQFPNYSSELNVNALLLGDSALYLCASSRTGWNEQFFGPGTRLTVL.

CDR3: CASRQTTQPEAFF. Written as DNA, the CDR3 is TGTGCCAGCAGGCAGACGACACAACCTGAAGCTTTCTTT. V gene TRBV28 combines with J gene TRBJ1-1; no definite D call. CDR3 size: 13 residues. With 6 bases removed from V and 6 bases from J, the gap between germline ends came to 14 bases. From germline, CDR1 is MDHEN and CDR2 SYDVKM.

The chain recombines TRBV5-4 with TRBJ2-1; 9 bases are a match to TRBD1. CDR1 SGHNT and CDR2 YYREEE come from the germline V gene (reference sequence). The CDR3 totals 16 residues. V was pared by 4 bases and J by 4 bases, with 9 bases of the junction left unmatched. The CDR3 DNA reads TGTGCCAGCAGCGCCCCGGGACAGGGAGATTACAATGAGCAGTTCTTC. Translation: CASSAPGQGDYNEQFF.